The sample holds many counts of the clone carrying this TCR beta chain. As for time point: sample taken at primary tumor resection. The donors were 55 to 80 patients with non-small cell lung cancer that was early-stage and untreated. There are 16 residues in the CDR3. Trimming stripped 5 bases from V and 4 bases from J, with 18 bases between. This entry is derived from a study of spatial heterogeneity in lung cancer. One entry per CDR3 protein, called by TCRdb with MiXCR from the 5' RACE reads. Among about 1,500 distinct CDR3 sequences listed, about an eighth were seen once. The chain combines TRBV12-3 or TRBV12-4 with TRBJ2-1; no definite D call. This sequence was found in a male donor with early-stage non-small cell lung cancer. The starting material was normal lung tissue next to the tumor, obtained at surgery. The CDR3 nucleotides read TGTGCCAGCAGTCCCGGGCCATTTACGCGATACAATGAGCAGTTCTTC. As protein: CASSPGPFTRYNEQFF.